A single sample gave rise to the 21 T cell receptor beta chains below, sequenced in a study of cytomegalovirus exposure and HLA in healthy donors. Method: immunoSEQ multiplex PCR; TCRdb's copy keeps in-frame clones and lacks some. This sample has 100,000 to 150,000 clones, with more than 70% found just once. Material: PBMCs. The origin of the receptors is a man aged 18 to 29 in good health and CMV-seronegative.

This chain links TRBV4-2 with TRBJ2-5, with 10 bases matching TRBD2. The germline V gene has CDR1 LGHNA and CDR2 YNFKEQ. V lost 1 base to trimming and J lost 3 bases; unmatched junction nucleotides: 8. The CDR3 has 17 residues. CDR3 in amino acids: CASSQASGLAREETQYF. In DNA form, the CDR3 reads TGTGCCAGCAGCCAAGCCTCGGGACTAGCGAGGGAAGAGACCCAGTACTTC.

The chain's CDR3 is CASSPGDRVFVTNYGYTF. In DNA, the CDR3 is TGTGCCAGCAGCCCCGGGGACAGGGTGTTCGTAACTAACTATGGCTACACCTTC. This chain joins TRBV5-5 and TRBJ1-2, with 9 bases identical to TRBD1. CDR1 SGHKS and CDR2 YYEKEE come from the germline V gene (reference sequence). V was pared by 4 bases and J by 0 bases, with 13 bases of the junction left unmatched. The length of the CDR3 is 18 residues.

This clone was counted only a few times. The same CDR3 can be traced to other DNA sequences in this sample. The chain links TRBV19 to TRBJ1-1, with a possible D match to TRBD1 (5 bases). Trimming removed 3 bases from V and 4 bases from J, with 9 bases in between. There are 13 residues in the CDR3. Germline V gene lookup returns CDR1 LNHDA and CDR2 SQIVND (reference sequence). As DNA, the CDR3 is TGTGCCAGTAGTATGCAGGGCGGCACTGAAGCTTTCTTT. Translated: CASSMQGGTEAFF.

The V and J genes are TRBV5-5 and TRBJ1-2; D remains unclear. The CDR3 runs to 15 residues. Per germline, CDR1 SGHKS and CDR2 YYEKEE (reference sequence). Trimming pared 0 bases from V and 1 base from J, leaving 10 bases between. The CDR3 region has the DNA TGTGCCAGCAGCTTGGCGAACCCAGTTAACTATGGCTACACCTTC. It specifies CASSLANPVNYGYTF.

V is TRBV27 and J is TRBJ2-1; 10 bases fit TRBD2. V lost 10 bases to trimming and J lost 0 bases; unmatched junction nucleotides: 12. Germline-derived CDR1 and CDR2 are MNHEY and SMNVEV (reference sequence). There are 17 residues in the CDR3. CDR3 protein: CATVAGGTISSYNEQFF. The CDR3 coding sequence is TGTGCCACCGTAGCGGGGGGTACTATCAGCTCCTACAATGAGCAGTTCTTC.

The CDR3 reads CASSRGLASVEQYF. The CDR3 DNA reads as TGTGCCAGCAGTCGCGGACTAGCCTCTGTCGAGCAGTACTTC. The chain links TRBV6-6 to TRBJ2-7, with 8 bases matching TRBD2. CDR3 length equals 14 residues. The ends lost 5 bases at V and 6 bases at J; junction bases unmatched: 9. Germline CDR1 MNHNY, CDR2 SVGAGI (reference sequence).

This chain connects TRBV30 to TRBJ1-2; D is unclear. CDR3 length equals 13 residues. CDR1 GTSNPN and CDR2 SVGIG come from the germline V gene (reference sequence). Trimming cost V 0 bases and J 4 bases, with 9 bases left between them. CDR3: CAWSVRTAYGYTF. The CDR3 DNA reads TGTGCCTGGAGTGTACGTACAGCCTATGGCTACACCTTC.

The rearrangement joins TRBV5-6 to TRBJ2-7; D perhaps matches TRBD2 (6 bases). The germline V gene has CDR1 SGHDT and CDR2 YYEEEE. V gave up 4 bases and J gave up 3 bases, with 17 bases separating them. The CDR3 totals 15 residues. CDR3 DNA sequence: TGTGCCAGCAGCCTGCTGCGACTAGACCACTACGAGCAGTACTTC. Protein sequence: CASSLLRLDHYEQYF.

The J gene is TRBJ2-3, the V gene TRBV4-1; 11 nucleotides align to TRBD1. CDR3 length: 17 residues. From germline, CDR1 is MGHRA and CDR2 YSYEKL. The V and J ends lost 5 bases and 2 bases, in that order; junction bases with no gene match: 9. The CDR3 loop reads CASSSEGTGGFTDTQYF. CDR3 bases: TGCGCCAGCAGCTCTGAGGGGACAGGGGGGTTCACAGATACGCAGTATTTT.

J is TRBJ1-1 and V is TRBV19, with D tentatively TRBD1 (5 bases). The V and J ends lost 0 bases and 3 bases respectively, with 11 bases between them. This CDR3 is 15 amino acids long. Germline V lookup: CDR1 LNHDA, CDR2 SQIVND (reference sequence). Written as DNA, the CDR3 is TGTGCCAGTAGTATAGAGGACGGGGGGGACACTGAAGCTTTCTTT. This sequence encodes CASSIEDGGDTEAFF. The full variable domain, with the rest looked up from reference TRBV19 and TRBJ1-1, is DGGITQSPKYLFRKEGQNVTLSCEQNLNHDAMYWYRQDPGQGLRLIYYSQIVNDFQKGDIAEGYSVSREKKESFPLTVTSAQKNPTAFYLCASSIEDGGDTEAFFGQGTRLTVV.

In its sample, this clone was seen a few times. The chain has TRBV19 and TRBJ1-4, with D tentatively TRBD1 (6 bases). CDR3 length: 16 amino acids. In germline, CDR1 is LNHDA, CDR2 SQIVND (reference sequence). Between the trimmed V and J ends, which lost 4 bases and 3 bases, there was a span of 15 bases. The CDR3 DNA reads TGTGCCAGTAGTAGAGTCGGGGGGGCGGCTAATGAAAAACTGTTTTTT. Its protein is CASSRVGGAANEKLFF. The full variable domain, with the rest looked up from reference TRBV19 and TRBJ1-4, is DGGITQSPKYLFRKEGQNVTLSCEQNLNHDAMYWYRQDPGQGLRLIYYSQIVNDFQKGDIAEGYSVSREKKESFPLTVTSAQKNPTAFYLCASSRVGGAANEKLFFGSGTQLSVL.

V gene TRBV19 combines with J gene TRBJ2-1; 15 positions agree with TRBD2. Per the germline V gene, CDR1 is LNHDA and CDR2 is SQIVND (reference sequence). There are 17 residues in the CDR3. V gave up 3 bases and J gave up 1 base; unmatched junction bases: 1. This CDR3 reads CASSMGLAGGSYNEQFF. The DNA for the CDR3 is TGTGCCAGTAGTATGGGACTAGCGGGAGGTTCCTACAATGAGCAGTTCTTC.

The rearrangement links TRBV18 to TRBJ2-1, with D tentatively TRBD2 (6 bases). Between the trimmed V and J ends, which lost 3 bases and 3 bases, there was a span of 15 bases. CDR3 length: 16 residues. From germline, CDR1 is KGHSH and CDR2 LQKENI. CDR3 loop: CASSPVGGINYNEQFF. The CDR3 DNA reads TGTGCCAGCTCACCCGTAGGCGGGATCAACTACAATGAGCAGTTCTTC.

In its sample, this clone was seen once. The rearrangement joins TRBV4-1 to TRBJ2-3; tentative D call: TRBD1 (5 bases). The CDR3 has 18 residues. Germline V gene data show CDR1 as MGHRA and CDR2 as YSYEKL. Trimming took 0 bases from V and 0 from J, leaving 16 bases between them. CDR3 DNA sequence: TGCGCCAGCAGCCAAGATAGGGGATCGGCAGGTAGCACAGATACGCAGTATTTT. This sequence encodes CASSQDRGSAGSTDTQYF.

V is TRBV6-5 and J is TRBJ2-2, with 8 nucleotides matching TRBD1. CDR1 is MNHEY, CDR2 SVGAGI, per germline. CDR3 length: 15 residues. J lost 5 bases, V lost 6 bases, and 8 bases had no gene match. CDR3 in DNA: TGTGCCAGCAGCCTAGGGACAGGCGGTACCGGGGAGCTGTTTTTT. Protein product: CASSLGTGGTGELFF.

This clone occurred a few times. The rearrangement uses TRBV30 and TRBJ1-2; TRBD1 matches at 7 bases. The CDR3 is 14 amino acids. Trimming cost V 5 bases and J 5 bases; bases outside gene matches: 11. Germline V gene sequence: CDR1 GTSNPN, CDR2 SVGIG (reference sequence). The CDR3 coding sequence is TGTGCCTGGGGTTACTTACAGGGGCAGTATGGCTACACCTTC. Protein: CAWGYLQGQYGYTF.

This clone has more than one count but fewer than ten. The J gene is TRBJ2-4, the V gene TRBV27; 7 bases fit TRBD1. The CDR3 extends over 17 amino acids. Germline V gene data show CDR1 as MNHEY and CDR2 as SMNVEV (reference sequence). The V segment lost 3 bases and the J segment 7 bases; nucleotides outside the gene matches: 15. For the CDR3, the DNA is TGTGCCAGCAGTTTTCGGGGACCGACAGGGAGTTACAACATTCAGTACTTC. It encodes CASSFRGPTGSYNIQYF.

The rearrangement joins TRBV19 to TRBJ2-2, with D possibly matching TRBD2 (7 bases). In germline, CDR1 is LNHDA, CDR2 SQIVND (reference sequence). With 5 bases removed from V and 2 bases from J, the gap between germline ends came to 15 bases. This CDR3 spans 16 amino acids. The CDR3 loop reads CASSPRRGRNTGELFF. CDR3 coding DNA: TGTGCCAGTAGTCCCCGGCGGGGGCGAAACACCGGGGAGCTGTTTTTT.

The V and J genes are TRBV19 and TRBJ2-1, with 9 bases aligning to TRBD2. Trimming removed 1 base from V and 4 bases from J; junction bases left unmatched: 2. There are 15 residues in the CDR3. The germline CDR1 and CDR2 sequences are LNHDA and SQIVND (reference sequence). CDR3 sequence: CASSIATSGYNEQFF. The CDR3 nucleotides are TGTGCCAGTAGTATAGCCACTAGCGGGTACAATGAGCAGTTCTTC.

This clone was picked up a small number of times. The chain employs TRBV5-1 and TRBJ1-1, with D perhaps TRBD1 (5 bases). This CDR3 has 12 residues. The germline V gene has CDR1 SGHRS and CDR2 YFSETQ. With 0 bases removed from V and 10 bases from J, the gap between germline ends came to 10 bases. The CDR3 coding sequence is TGCGCCAGCAGCTTGGAGGATGGGGCAGCTTTCTTT. Translating it yields CASSLEDGAAFF.

J is TRBJ2-7 and V is TRBV19, with D perhaps TRBD1 (6 bases). This CDR3 has 14 residues. V lost 4 bases and J lost 2, with 12 bases in between. Germline CDR1 LNHDA, CDR2 SQIVND (reference sequence). The CDR3 DNA follows: TGTGCCAGTAGTACCGGGACAAATACCTACGAGCAGTACTTC. Protein sequence: CASSTGTNTYEQYF.